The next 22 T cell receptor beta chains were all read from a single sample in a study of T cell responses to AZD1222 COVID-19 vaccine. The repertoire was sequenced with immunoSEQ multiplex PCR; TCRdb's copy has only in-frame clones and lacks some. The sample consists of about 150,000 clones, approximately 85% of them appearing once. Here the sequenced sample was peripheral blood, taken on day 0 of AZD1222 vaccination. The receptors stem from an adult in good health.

The CDR3 DNA follows: TGTGCCAGCACGGAGGGTCTGGGGGGGCTTCAGCCCCAGCATTTT. Protein: CASTEGLGGLQPQHF. The chain joins TRBV28 to TRBJ1-5; weak D call: TRBD1 (6 bases). Germline V gene data show CDR1 as MDHEN and CDR2 as SYDVKM. The CDR3 is 15 residues long. V was cut by 7 bases and J by 6 bases, with 19 bases left in between.

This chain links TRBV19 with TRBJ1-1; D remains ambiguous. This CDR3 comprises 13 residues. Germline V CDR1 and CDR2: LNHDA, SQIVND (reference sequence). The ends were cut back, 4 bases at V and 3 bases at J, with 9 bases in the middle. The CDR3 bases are TGTGCCAGTAGTAAGATCTGGGACACTGAAGCTTTCTTT. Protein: CASSKIWDTEAFF.

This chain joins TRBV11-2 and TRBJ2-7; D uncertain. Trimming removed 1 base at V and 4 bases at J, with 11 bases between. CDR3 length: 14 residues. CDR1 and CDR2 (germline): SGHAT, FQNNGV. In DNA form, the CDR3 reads TGTGCCAGCAGCTTAGGTGGGTCCGGGTACGAGCAGTACTTC. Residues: CASSLGGSGYEQYF.

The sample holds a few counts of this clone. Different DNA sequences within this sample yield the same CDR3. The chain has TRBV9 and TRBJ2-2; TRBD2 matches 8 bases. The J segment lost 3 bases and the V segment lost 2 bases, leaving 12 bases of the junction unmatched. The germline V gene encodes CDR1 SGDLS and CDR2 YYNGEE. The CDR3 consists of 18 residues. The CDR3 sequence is CASSVHRAQRGYTGELFF. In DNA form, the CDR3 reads TGTGCCAGCAGCGTGCATCGGGCCCAGCGGGGGTACACCGGGGAGCTGTTTTTT.

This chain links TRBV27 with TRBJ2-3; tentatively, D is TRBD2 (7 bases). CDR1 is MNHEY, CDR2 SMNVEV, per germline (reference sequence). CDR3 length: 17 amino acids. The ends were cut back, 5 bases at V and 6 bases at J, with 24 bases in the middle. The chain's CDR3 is CASSGAGRGGARDTQYF. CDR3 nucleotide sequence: TGTGCCAGCAGTGGCGCCGGGCGAGGGGGGGCCAGGGATACGCAGTATTTT.

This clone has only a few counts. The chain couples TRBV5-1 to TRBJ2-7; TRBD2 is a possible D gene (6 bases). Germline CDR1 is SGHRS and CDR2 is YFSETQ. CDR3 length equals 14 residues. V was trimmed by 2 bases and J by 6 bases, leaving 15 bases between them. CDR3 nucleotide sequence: TGCGCCAGCAGCTTTGTGGCGGGATCTCCCGAGCAGTACTTC. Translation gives CASSFVAGSPEQYF.

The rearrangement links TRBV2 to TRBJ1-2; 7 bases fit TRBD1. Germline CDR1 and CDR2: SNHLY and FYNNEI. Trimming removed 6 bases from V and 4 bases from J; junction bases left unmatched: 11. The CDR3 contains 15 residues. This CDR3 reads CASRSEGGSGYGYTF. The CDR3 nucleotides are TGTGCCAGCAGGTCTGAAGGGGGCTCGGGCTATGGCTACACCTTC.

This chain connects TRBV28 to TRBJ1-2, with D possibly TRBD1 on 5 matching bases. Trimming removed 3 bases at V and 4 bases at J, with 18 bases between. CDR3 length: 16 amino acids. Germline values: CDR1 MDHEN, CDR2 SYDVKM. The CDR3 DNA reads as TGTGCCAGCAGTTTCCTGGGACCCAGCGTGTCCTATGGCTACACCTTC. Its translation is CASSFLGPSVSYGYTF.

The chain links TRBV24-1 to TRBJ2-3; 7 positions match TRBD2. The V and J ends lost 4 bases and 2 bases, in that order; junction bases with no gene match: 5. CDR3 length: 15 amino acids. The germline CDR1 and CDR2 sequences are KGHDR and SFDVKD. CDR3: CATSERGTTTDTQYF. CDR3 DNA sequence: TGTGCCACCAGTGAGCGTGGGACTACCACAGATACGCAGTATTTT.

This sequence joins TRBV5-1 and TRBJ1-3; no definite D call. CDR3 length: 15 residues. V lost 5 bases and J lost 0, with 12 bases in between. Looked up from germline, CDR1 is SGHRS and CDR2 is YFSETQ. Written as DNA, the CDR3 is TGCGCCAGCAGTCCTGTCGGCAACTCTGGAAACACCATATATTTT. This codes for CASSPVGNSGNTIYF.

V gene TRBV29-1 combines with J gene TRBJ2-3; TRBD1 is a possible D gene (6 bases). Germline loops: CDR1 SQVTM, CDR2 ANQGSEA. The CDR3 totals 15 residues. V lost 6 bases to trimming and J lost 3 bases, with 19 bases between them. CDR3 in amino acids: CSVRDLPGETDTQYF. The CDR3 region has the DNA TGCAGCGTGAGGGATCTCCCAGGGGAGACAGATACGCAGTATTTT.

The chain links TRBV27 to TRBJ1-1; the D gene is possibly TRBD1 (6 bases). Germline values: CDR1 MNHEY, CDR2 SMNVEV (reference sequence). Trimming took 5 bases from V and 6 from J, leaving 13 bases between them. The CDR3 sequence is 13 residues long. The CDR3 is CASSPTGSAEAFF. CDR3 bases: TGTGCCAGCAGTCCAACAGGGAGCGCTGAAGCTTTCTTT.

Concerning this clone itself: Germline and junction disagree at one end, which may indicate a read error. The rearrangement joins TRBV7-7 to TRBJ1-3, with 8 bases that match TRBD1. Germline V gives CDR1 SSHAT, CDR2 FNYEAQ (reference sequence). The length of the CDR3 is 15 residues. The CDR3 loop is CASSLGGQGGDTIYF. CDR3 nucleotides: TGTGCTAGCAGCTTAGGTGGACAGGGTGGCGACACCATATATTTT.

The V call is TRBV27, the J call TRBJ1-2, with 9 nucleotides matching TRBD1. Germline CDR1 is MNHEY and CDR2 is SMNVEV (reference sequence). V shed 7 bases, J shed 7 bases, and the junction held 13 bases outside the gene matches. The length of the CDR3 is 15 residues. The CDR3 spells CASKGQGSPLGGYTF. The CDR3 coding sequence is TGTGCCAGCAAGGGACAGGGCAGCCCCCTGGGTGGCTACACCTTC.

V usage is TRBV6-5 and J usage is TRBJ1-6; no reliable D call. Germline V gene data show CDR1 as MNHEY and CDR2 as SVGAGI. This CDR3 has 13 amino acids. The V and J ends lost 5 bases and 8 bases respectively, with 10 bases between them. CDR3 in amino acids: CASSIELYSPLHF. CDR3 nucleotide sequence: TGTGCCAGCAGTATCGAGCTTTATTCACCCCTCCACTTT.

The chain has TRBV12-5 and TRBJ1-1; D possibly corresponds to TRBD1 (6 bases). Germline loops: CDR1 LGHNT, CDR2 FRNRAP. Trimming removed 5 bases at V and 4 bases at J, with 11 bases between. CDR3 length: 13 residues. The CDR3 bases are TGTGCTAGTGGTCAAGAGGGGGGCACTGAAGCTTTCTTT. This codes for CASGQEGGTEAFF.

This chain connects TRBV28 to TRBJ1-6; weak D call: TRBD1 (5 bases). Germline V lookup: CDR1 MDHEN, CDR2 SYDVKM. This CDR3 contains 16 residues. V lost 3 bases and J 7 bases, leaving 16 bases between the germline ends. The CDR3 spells CASSLAGRALNSPLHF. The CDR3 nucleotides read TGTGCCAGCAGTTTGGCAGGGCGCGCGTTAAATTCACCCCTCCACTTT.

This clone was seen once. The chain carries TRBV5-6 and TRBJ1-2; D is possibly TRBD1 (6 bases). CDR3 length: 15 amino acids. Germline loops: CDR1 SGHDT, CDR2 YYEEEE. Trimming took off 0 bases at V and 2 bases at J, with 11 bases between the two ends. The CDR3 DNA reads TGTGCCAGCAGCTTGGATGGACAGCAGAACTATGGCTACACCTTC. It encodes CASSLDGQQNYGYTF. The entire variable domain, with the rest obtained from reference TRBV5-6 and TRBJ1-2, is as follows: DAGVTQSPTHLIKTRGQQVTLRCSPKSGHDTVSWYQQALGQGPQFIFQYYEEEERQRGNFPDRFSGHQFPNYSSELNVNALLLGDSALYLCASSLDGQQNYGYTFGSGTRLTVV.

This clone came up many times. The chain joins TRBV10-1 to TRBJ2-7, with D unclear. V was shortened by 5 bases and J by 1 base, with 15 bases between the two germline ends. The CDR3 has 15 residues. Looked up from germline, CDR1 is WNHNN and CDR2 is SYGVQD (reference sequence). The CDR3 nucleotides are TGCGCCAGCAGTCCGGACGGCTTCCCGTCCTACGAGCAGTACTTC. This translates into CASSPDGFPSYEQYF.

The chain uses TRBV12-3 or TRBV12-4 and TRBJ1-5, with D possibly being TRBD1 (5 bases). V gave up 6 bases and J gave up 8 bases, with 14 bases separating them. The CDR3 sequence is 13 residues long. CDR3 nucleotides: TGTGCCAGCAGGAGGCGGGACGCGGAGCCCCAGCATTTT. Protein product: CASRRRDAEPQHF.

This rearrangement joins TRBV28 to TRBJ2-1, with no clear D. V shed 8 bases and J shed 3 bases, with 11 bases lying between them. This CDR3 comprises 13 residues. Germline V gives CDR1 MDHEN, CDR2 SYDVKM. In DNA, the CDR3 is TGTGCCAGCCAGAGTGGGTACTACAATGAGCAGTTCTTC. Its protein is CASQSGYYNEQFF.

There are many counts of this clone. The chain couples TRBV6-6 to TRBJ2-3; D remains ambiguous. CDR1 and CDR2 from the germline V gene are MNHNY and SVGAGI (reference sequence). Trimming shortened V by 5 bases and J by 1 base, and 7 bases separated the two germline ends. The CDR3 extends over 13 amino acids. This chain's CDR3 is CASSDPGTDTQYF. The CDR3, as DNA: TGTGCCAGCAGTGATCCGGGCACAGATACGCAGTATTTT.